One sample yielded the 2 T cell receptor beta chains listed below, sequenced in a study of T cell changes during pregnancy in multiple sclerosis. Assay: immunoSEQ multiplex PCR; the TCRdb copy retains only in-frame clones and omits some. Of tens of thousands of clones listed, 89% were seen once; the top ten hold approximately 10%. The material sequenced was CD8+ T cells from peripheral blood mononuclear cells, taken in the third trimester of pregnancy. Receptor source: a female donor with multiple sclerosis, enrolled in a pregnancy study.

This clone was observed a single time. This CDR3 is CASSLVGGDSNQPQHF. CDR3 nucleotide sequence: TGTGCCAGCAGCTTGGTAGGGGGGGATTCCAATCAGCCCCAGCATTTT. The chain recombines TRBV5-5 with TRBJ1-5; D might be TRBD1 (6 bases). This CDR3 spans 16 amino acids. V lost 0 bases to trimming and J lost 3 bases, with 13 bases between them. Germline assignment: CDR1 SGHKS and CDR2 YYEKEE (reference sequence). Full variable domain (outside the CDR3, taken from reference TRBV5-5 and TRBJ1-5): DAGVTQSPTHLIKTRGQQVTLRCSPISGHKSVSWYQQVLGQGPQFIFQYYEKEERGRGNFPDRFSARQFPNYSSELNVNALLLGDSALYLCASSLVGGDSNQPQHFGDGTRLSIL.

In this sample, this clone turned up once. The chain couples TRBV11-2 to TRBJ2-3, with D possibly being TRBD2 (6 bases). Trimming removed 5 bases at V and 2 bases at J, with 14 bases between. CDR1 is SGHAT, CDR2 FQNNGV, per germline. The CDR3 spans 15 residues. The CDR3 DNA follows: TGTGCCAGCAGCCGCCATGGAGGGGTCACAGATACGCAGTATTTT. It encodes CASSRHGGVTDTQYF.